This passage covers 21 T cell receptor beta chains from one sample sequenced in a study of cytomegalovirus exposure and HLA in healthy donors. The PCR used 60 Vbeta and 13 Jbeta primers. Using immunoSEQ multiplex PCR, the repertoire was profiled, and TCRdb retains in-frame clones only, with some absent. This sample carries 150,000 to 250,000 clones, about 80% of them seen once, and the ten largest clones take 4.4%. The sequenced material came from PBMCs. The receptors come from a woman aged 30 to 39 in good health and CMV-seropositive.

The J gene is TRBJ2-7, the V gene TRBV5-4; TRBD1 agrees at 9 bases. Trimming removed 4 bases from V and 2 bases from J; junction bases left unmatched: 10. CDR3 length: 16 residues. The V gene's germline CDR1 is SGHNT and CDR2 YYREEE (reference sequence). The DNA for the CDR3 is TGTGCCAGCAGCCCCCGGCCGGACAGGGGACCCTACGAGCAGTACTTC. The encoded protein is CASSPRPDRGPYEQYF.

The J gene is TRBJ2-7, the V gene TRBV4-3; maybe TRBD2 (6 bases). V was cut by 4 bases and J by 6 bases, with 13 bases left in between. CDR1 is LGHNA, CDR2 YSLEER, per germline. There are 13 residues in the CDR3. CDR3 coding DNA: TGCGCCAGCAGCCGGGACCCGGAGGGCGAGCAGTACTTC. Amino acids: CASSRDPEGEQYF.

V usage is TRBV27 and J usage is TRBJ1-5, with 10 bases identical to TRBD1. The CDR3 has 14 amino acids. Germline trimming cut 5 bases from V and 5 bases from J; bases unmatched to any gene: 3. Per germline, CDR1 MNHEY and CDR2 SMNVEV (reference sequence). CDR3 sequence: CASSDRGRDQPQHF. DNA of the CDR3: TGTGCCAGCAGTGACAGGGGGCGCGATCAGCCCCAGCATTTT.

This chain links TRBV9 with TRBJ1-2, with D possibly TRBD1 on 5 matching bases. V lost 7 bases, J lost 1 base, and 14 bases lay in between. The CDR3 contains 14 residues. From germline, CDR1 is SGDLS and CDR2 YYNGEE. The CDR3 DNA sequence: TGTGCCAGCGCCCCTTGGGGCGGTAACTATGGCTACACCTTC. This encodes CASAPWGGNYGYTF. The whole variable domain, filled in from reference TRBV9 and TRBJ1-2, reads DSGVTQTPKHLITATGQRVTLRCSPRSGDLSVYWYQQSLDQGLQFLIQYYNGEERAKGNILERFSAQQFPDLHSELNLSSLELGDSALYFCASAPWGGNYGYTFGSGTRLTVV.

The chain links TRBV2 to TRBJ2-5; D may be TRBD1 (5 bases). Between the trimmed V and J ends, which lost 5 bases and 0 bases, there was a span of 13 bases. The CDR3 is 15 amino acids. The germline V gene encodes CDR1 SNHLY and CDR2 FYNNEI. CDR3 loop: CASSYQTAYQETQYF. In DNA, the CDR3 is TGTGCCAGCAGTTACCAGACAGCTTACCAAGAGACCCAGTACTTC.

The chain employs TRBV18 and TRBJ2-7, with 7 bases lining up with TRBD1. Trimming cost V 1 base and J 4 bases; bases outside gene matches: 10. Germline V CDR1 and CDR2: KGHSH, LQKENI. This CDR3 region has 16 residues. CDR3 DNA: TGTGCCAGCTCACCACGAGGACAGGCTAGAATATACGAGCAGTACTTC. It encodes CASSPRGQARIYEQYF.

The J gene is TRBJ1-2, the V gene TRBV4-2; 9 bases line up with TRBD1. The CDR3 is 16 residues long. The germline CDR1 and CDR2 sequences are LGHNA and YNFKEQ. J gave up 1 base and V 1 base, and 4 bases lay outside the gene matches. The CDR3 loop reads CASSQVGTGFNYGYTF. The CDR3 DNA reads TGTGCCAGCAGCCAAGTTGGGACAGGGTTTAACTATGGCTACACCTTC.

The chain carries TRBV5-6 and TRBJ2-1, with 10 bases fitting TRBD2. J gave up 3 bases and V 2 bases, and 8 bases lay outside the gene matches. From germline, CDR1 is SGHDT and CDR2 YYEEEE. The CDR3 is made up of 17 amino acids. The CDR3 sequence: CASSFQAGGELYNEQFF. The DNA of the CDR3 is TGTGCCAGCAGCTTCCAAGCGGGGGGGGAGCTCTACAATGAGCAGTTCTTC.

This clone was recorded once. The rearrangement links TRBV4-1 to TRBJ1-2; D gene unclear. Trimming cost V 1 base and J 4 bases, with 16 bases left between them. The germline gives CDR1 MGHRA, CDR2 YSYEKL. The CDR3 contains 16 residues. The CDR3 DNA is TGCGCCAGCAGCCAAGTGTCTCCCGAAGCCGCCTATGGCTACACCTTC. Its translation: CASSQVSPEAAYGYTF.

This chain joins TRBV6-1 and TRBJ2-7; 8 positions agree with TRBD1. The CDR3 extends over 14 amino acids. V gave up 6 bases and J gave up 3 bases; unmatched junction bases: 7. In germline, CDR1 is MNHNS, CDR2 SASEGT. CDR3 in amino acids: CASSAGQGGYEQYF. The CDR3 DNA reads TGTGCCAGCAGCGCTGGACAGGGTGGCTACGAGCAGTACTTC.

CDR3 sequence (DNA): TGTGCCAGCATCCAGGCGGCTAGCGGGTGGAATGAGCAGTTCTTC. It codes for CASIQAASGWNEQFF. This chain connects TRBV28 to TRBJ2-1; 8 bases are shared with TRBD2. CDR1 and CDR2 from the germline V gene are MDHEN and SYDVKM. The CDR3 length is 15 residues. The J segment lost 7 bases and the V segment lost 7 bases, leaving 12 bases of the junction unmatched.

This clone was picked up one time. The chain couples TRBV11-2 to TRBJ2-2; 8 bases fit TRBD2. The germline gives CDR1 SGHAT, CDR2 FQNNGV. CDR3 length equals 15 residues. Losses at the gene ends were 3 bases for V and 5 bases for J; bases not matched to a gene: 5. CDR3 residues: CASSFWAGGTGELFF. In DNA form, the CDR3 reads TGTGCCAGCAGCTTCTGGGCGGGGGGTACCGGGGAGCTGTTTTTT.

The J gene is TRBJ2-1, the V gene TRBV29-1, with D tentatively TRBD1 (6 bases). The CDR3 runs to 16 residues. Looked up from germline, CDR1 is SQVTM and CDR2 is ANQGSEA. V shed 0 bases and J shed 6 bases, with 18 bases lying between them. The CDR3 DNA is TGCAGCGTTGAAGACAACAGGGTGCGTAGGGTCAATGAGCAGTTCTTC. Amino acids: CSVEDNRVRRVNEQFF.

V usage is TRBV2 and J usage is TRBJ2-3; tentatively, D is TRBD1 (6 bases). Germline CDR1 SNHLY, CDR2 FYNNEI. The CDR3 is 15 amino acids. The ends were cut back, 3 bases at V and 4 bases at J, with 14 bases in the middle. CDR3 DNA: TGTGCCAGCAGTGACTGGGACACCGGGCCAGATACGCAGTATTTT. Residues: CASSDWDTGPDTQYF.

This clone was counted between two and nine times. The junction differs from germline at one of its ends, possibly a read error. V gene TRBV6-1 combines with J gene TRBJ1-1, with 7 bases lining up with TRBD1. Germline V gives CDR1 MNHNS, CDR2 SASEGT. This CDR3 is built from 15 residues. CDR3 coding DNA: TGTGCCAGCAGTGAAACACGAGGGACAGTCCCCTTTATGAGCTTT. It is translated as CASSETRGTVPFMSF.

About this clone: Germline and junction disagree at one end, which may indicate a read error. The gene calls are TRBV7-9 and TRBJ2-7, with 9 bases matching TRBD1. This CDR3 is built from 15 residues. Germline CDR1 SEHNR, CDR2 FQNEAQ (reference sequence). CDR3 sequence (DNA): TGTGCCAGCAGCTTAGAACAGGGGGCCTCCCACGAGCAGTACTTC. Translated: CASSLEQGASHEQYF.

The CDR3 DNA sequence: TGTGCCAGCAGCCGGCTACTAGCAAGTGGCGATGAGCAGTTCTTC. As protein: CASSRLLASGDEQFF. The genes are TRBV7-9 and TRBJ2-1; perhaps TRBD2 as D (6 bases). Deletions cut 5 bases from V and 8 bases from J, with 19 bases between. This CDR3 is 15 amino acids long. Germline CDR1 SEHNR, CDR2 FQNEAQ (reference sequence).

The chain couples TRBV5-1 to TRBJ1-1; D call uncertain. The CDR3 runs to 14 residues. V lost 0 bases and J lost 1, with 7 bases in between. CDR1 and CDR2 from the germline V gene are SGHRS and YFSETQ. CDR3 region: CASSLVMRNTEAFF. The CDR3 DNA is TGCGCCAGCAGCTTGGTTATGAGGAACACTGAAGCTTTCTTT. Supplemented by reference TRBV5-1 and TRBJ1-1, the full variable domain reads KAGVTQTPRYLIKTRGQQVTLSCSPISGHRSVSWYQQTPGQGLQFLFEYFSETQRNKGNFPGRFSGRQFSNSRSEMNVSTLELGDSALYLCASSLVMRNTEAFFGQGTRLTVV.

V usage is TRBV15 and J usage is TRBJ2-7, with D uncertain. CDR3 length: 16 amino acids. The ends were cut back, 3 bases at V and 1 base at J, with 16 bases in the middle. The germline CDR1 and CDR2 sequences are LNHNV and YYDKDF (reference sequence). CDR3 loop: CATSSRPLAPSYEQYF. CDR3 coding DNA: TGTGCCACCAGCAGCCGCCCTTTGGCCCCGTCCTACGAGCAGTACTTC.

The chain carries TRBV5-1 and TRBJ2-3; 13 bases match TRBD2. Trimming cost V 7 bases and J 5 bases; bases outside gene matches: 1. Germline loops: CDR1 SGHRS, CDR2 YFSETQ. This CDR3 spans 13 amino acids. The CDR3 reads CASRLAGGDTQYF. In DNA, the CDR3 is TGCGCCAGCCGACTAGCGGGGGGAGATACGCAGTATTTT.

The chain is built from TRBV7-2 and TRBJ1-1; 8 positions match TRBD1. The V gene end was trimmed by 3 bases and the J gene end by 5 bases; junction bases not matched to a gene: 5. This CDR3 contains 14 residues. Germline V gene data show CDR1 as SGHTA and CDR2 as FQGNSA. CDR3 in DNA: TGTGCCAGCAGCTTTTACAGGGGGAGGACTGAAGCTTTCTTT. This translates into CASSFYRGRTEAFF.